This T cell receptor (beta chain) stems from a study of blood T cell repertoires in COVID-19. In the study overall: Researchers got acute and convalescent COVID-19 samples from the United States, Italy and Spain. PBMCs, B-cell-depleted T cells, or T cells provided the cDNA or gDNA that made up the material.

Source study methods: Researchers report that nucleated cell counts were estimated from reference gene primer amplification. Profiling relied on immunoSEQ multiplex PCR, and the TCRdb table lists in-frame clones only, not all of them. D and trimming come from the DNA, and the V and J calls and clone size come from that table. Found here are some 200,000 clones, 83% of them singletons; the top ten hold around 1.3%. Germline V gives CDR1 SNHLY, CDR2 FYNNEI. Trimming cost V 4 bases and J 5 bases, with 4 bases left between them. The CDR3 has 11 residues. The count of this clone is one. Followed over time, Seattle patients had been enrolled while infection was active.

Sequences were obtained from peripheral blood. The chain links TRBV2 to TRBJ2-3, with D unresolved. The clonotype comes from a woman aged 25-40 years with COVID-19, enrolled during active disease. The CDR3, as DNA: TGTGCCAGCAGTGTCATAGATACGCAGTATTTT. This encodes CASSVIDTQYF.